This section outlines one TCR beta chain sequence together with its context. The data belong to a study of blood T cell repertoires in COVID-19. The wider study: Acute and convalescent COVID-19 samples came from the United States, Italy and Spain. Sources were T cells, B-cell-depleted T cells, or PBMCs; the material itself was cDNA or gDNA.

The length of the CDR3 is 15 residues. Trimming took off 4 bases at V and 1 base at J, with 12 bases between the two ends. CDR1 is SGHTA, CDR2 FQGNSA, per germline. The authors' processing: Using reference gene primer amplification, nucleated cell counts were estimated. Clones were read by immunoSEQ multiplex PCR, and TCRdb kept only the in-frame ones, dropping some. That table supplies the V and J calls and clone size; D and trimming were determined from the DNA. The profile shows 40,000 to 65,000 clones, approximately 82% of them singletons. The sequencing input was peripheral blood. The sequence was obtained from a human donor in a cohort sampled during active COVID-19. The genes are TRBV7-2 and TRBJ2-3; possible D gene TRBD2, 7 bases. Here the CDR3 reads CASSSGGPGTDTQYF. The CDR3, as DNA: TGTGCCAGCAGCTCCGGGGGGCCTGGCACAGATACGCAGTATTTT. Drawing the rest from reference TRBV7-2 and TRBJ2-3, the complete variable domain is GAGVSQSPSNKVTEKGKDVELRCDPISGHTALYWYRQSLGQGLEFLIYFQGNSAPDKSGLPSDRFSAERTGGSVSTLTIQRTQQEDSAVYLCASSSGGPGTDTQYFGPGTRLTVL.